Listed below are T cell receptor beta chains from one sample, sequenced in a study of T cell repertoires in cytomegalovirus infection. What these receptors recognize is not known. TCRdb re-derived calls from the reads in MiXCR, one entry per CDR3 protein. This sample yields hundreds of thousands of distinct CDR3 sequences, of which approximately 46% are seen a single time; 40% to 50% belongs to the top ten. The specimen comprised cultured PBMCs, sampled from culture after CMV antigen stimulation. Receptors originate from a human donor in good health (CMV status not recorded). Some clones in this sample may be carry-over from other donors' samples. CDR3s include the opening cysteine and the closing phenylalanine or tryptophan. Expanded clones are given a class, and other clones once, few, many or no size at all.

V gene	J gene	clone size	CDR3 protein
TRBV28	TRBJ1-1	few	CASSFWTNTEAFF
TRBV7-9	TRBJ2-7	.	CASSRLQRSYEQYF
TRBV7-2	TRBJ2-4	few	CASSSPWTAKNIQYF
TRBV12-3/TRBV12-4	TRBJ1-2	few	CASSPDTLNGYTF
TRBV6-6	TRBJ2-1	.	CASSGLAVLRGEQFF
TRBV7-2	TRBJ2-5	many	CASSPQQGWGETQYF
TRBV7-2	TRBJ1-2	few	CASSLALQNYGYTF
TRBV6-1	TRBJ2-7	.	CASWWGAYEQYF
TRBV7-9	TRBJ1-2	few	CASAQGRIYGYTF
TRBV5-6	TRBJ2-3	.	CASSLVRLARSTDTQYF
TRBV7-2	TRBJ2-3	few	CASSLMTGTSGTDTQYF
TRBV4-1	TRBJ2-1	.	CASSLRLDRGNEQFF
TRBV7-6	TRBJ2-3	.	CASRISGRGTDTQYF
TRBV7-2	TRBJ2-7	few	CASSLDGRLLSYEQYF
TRBV15	TRBJ2-1	.	CATSRAPGLTYNEQFF
TRBV28	TRBJ1-4	.	CASSKPKGHLNEKLFF
TRBV7-2	TRBJ2-1	many	CASGHPGGSASYNEQFF
TRBV7-2	TRBJ2-1	.	CASSLVAGGDNEQFF
TRBV5-3	TRBJ2-3	.	CASSRASGRPSTDTQYF
TRBV20-1	TRBJ2-7	.	CSARLRDYEQYF
TRBV5-1	TRBJ1-6	.	CASSWGSGSGSNSPLHF
TRBV7-2	TRBJ2-6	few	CASSFALVTSGANVLTF
TRBV11-2	TRBJ1-6	few	CASSLRPAGDYNSPLHF
TRBV7-6	TRBJ2-2	.	CASRPTSGRPGELFF
TRBV5-4	TRBJ2-5	.	CASSFPGGALGETQYF
TRBV7-9	TRBJ2-3	few	CASSSGVGTDTQYF
TRBV12-3/TRBV12-4	TRBJ1-1	few	CASSLSSVSGPTAFF
TRBV6-1	TRBJ1-1	.	CASSAAPEWVLSREAFF
TRBV7-2	TRBJ2-7	few	CASSPNLQAAYEQYF
TRBV6-5	TRBJ2-2	few	CASSDTGPGDTGELFF
TRBV20-1	TRBJ1-3	few	CSASVPGNTIYF
TRBV20-1	TRBJ1-1	.	CSARGDVGEAFF
TRBV6-6	TRBJ2-3	.	CASRLGQGRGTQYF
TRBV10-3	TRBJ1-2	.	CAINHGNYGYTF
TRBV19	TRBJ2-7	.	CASSMVGPTYEQYF
TRBV6-1	TRBJ1-1	.	CASTYRENTEAFF
TRBV2	TRBJ1-1	few	CASKAESLTEAFF
TRBV7-6	TRBJ2-3	.	CASSLEGGSTDTQYF
TRBV6-2/TRBV6-3	TRBJ2-3	few	CASSRPRASDTQYF
TRBV6-1	TRBJ2-6	few	CASSVLASGANVLTF
TRBV6-7	TRBJ2-5	.	CASREASGSKETQYF
TRBV7-2	TRBJ1-5	few	CASSLGTGEGPQHF
TRBV7-9	TRBJ2-5	.	CASSHLLETQYF
TRBV19	TRBJ1-6	.	CASTSQGLYNSPLHF
TRBV12-3/TRBV12-4	TRBJ1-1	.	CASSYWTGGEAFF
TRBV12-3/TRBV12-4	TRBJ1-1	.	CASSLGAVEAFF
TRBV7-9	TRBJ1-5	few	CASSWAGGANQPQHF
TRBV6-6	TRBJ1-1	.	CASSYLRDRGREAEAFF
TRBV6-1	TRBJ2-3	.	CASRPLIAGGFTDTQYF
TRBV20-1	TRBJ2-3	.	CSARLAGRRADTQYF
TRBV20-1	TRBJ2-7	.	CSARAGQLGEQYF
TRBV29-1	TRBJ2-3	.	CSVERPAVSTDTQYF
TRBV20-1	TRBJ1-1	.	CSARDRTNTEAFF
TRBV19	TRBJ2-7	few	CASSGADTYEQYF